This TCR beta chain came from a study of metastatic and nonmetastatic thyroid tumors. As for the study in general: Repertoires from blood and tumor or nodule tissue of malignant and benign thyroid patients were compared. Study-wide results and caveats: Relative to benign nodules, malignant thyroid tumors were reportedly characterized by significantly elevated TCR beta diversity in blood and tumor.

The CDR3 spans 13 residues. Between the trimmed V and J ends, which lost 2 bases and 5 bases, there was a span of 9 bases. Germline assignment: CDR1 SGDLS and CDR2 YYNGEE. None of the patients had undergone any treatment ahead of thyroid surgery. In the original workflow: The distant-metastasis classifier for papillary thyroid cancer was built from CDR3 differences across clinicopathological groups. TCRdb re-analyzed the PCR reads through MiXCR. The V and J calls come from TCRdb's annotation, not from the publication. The table includes tens of thousands of clones, about 24% detected once. Many counts were recorded for this clone. No antigen is known for it.

The sequence derives from a female donor with papillary thyroid cancer or a benign thyroid nodule (not recorded which). Some clones in this sample may be carry-over from other donors' samples. This chain connects TRBV9 to TRBJ2-3; a weak D match, TRBD1 (7 bases). Sequenced material: tumor tissue. The CDR3 loop reads CASSVQGGDTQYF. The DNA of the CDR3 is TGTGCCAGCAGCGTGCAGGGGGGAGATACGCAGTATTTT.